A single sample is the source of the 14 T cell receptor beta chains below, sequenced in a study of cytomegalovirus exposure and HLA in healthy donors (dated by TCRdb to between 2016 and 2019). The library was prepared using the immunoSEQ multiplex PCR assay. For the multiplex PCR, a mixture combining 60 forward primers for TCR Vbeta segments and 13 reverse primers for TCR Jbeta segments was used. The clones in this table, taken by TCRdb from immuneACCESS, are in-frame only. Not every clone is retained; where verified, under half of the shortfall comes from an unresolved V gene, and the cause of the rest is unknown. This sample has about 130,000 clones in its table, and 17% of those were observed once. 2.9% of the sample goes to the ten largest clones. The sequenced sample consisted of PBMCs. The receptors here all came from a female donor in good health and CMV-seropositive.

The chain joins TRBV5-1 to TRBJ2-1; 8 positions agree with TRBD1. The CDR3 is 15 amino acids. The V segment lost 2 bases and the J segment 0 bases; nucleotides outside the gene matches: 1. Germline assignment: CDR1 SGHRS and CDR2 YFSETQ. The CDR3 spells CASSLQGGSYNEQFF. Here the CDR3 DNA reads TGCGCCAGCAGCTTACAGGGGGGCTCCTACAATGAGCAGTTCTTC.

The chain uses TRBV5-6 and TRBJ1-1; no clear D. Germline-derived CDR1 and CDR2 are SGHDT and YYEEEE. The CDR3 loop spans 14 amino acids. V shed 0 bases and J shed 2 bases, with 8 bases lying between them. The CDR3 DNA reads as TGTGCCAGCAGCTTGGGACACCCTAACACTGAAGCTTTCTTT. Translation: CASSLGHPNTEAFF.

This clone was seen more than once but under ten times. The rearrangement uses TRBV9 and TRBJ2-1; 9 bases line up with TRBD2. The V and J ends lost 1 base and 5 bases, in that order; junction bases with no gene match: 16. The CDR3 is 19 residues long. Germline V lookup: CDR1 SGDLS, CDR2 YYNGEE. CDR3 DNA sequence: TGTGCCAGCAGCGTATTCGGCGGGAGGGTAGGGAATAAGGACAATGAGCAGTTCTTC. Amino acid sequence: CASSVFGGRVGNKDNEQFF.

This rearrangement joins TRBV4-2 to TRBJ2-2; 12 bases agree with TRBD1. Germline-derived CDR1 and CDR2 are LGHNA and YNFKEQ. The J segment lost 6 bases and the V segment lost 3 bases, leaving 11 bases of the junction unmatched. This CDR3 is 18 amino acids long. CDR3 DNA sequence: TGTGCCAGCAGCCAGCCGGGACAGGGGGCGGGTGTAGCCGGGGAGCTGTTTTTT. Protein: CASSQPGQGAGVAGELFF.

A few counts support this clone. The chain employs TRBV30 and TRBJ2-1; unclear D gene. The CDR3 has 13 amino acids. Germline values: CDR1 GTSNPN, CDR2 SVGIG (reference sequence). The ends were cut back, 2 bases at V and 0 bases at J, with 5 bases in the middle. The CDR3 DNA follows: TGTGCCTGGAGTCCTTCCTCCTACAATGAGCAGTTCTTC. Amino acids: CAWSPSSYNEQFF.

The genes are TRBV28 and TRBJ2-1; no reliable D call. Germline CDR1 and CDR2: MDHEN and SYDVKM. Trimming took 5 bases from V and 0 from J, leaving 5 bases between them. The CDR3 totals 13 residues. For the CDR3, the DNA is TGTGCCAGCAGTACAAGCTCCTACAATGAGCAGTTCTTC. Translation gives CASSTSSYNEQFF.

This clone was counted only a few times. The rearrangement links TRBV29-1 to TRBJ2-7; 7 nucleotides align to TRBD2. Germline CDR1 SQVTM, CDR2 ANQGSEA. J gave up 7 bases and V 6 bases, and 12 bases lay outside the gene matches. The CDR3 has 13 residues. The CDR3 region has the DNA TGCAGCGTAGTCCGGGACTCGGGGGGAGAGCAGTACTTC. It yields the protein CSVVRDSGGEQYF.

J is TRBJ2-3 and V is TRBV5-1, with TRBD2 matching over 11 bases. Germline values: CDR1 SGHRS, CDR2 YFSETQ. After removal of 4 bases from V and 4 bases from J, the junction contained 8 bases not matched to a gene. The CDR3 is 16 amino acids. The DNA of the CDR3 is TGCGCCAGCAGCACCTCGACTAGCGGGATTGCAGATACGCAGTATTTT. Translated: CASSTSTSGIADTQYF.

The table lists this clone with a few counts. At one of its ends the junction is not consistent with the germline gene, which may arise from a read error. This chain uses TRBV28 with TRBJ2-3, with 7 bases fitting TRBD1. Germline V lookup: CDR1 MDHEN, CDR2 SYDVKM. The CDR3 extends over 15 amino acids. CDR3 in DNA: TGTGCCAGCAGTTTACTTGACAGGGAATTGGATAAGCAGTATTTT. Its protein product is CASSLLDRELDKQYF.

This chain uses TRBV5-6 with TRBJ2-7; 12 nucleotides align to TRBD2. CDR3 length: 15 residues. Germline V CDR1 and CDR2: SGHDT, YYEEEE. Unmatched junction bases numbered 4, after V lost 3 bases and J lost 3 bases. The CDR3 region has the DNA TGTGCCAGCAGCTCACTAGCGGGAGGTGGCTACGAGCAGTACTTC. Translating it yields CASSSLAGGGYEQYF.

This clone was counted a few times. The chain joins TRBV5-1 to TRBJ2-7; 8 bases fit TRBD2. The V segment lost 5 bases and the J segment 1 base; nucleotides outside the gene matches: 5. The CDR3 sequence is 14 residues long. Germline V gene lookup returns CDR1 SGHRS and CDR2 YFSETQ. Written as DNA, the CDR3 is TGCGCCAGCAGAATAACTAGCGGATCCTACGAGCAGTACTTC. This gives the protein CASRITSGSYEQYF.

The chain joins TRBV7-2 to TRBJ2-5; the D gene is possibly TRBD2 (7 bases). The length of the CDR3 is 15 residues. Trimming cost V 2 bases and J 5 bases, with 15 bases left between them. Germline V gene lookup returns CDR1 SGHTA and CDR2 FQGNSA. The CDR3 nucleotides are TGTGCCAGCAGCTTACTCCGGGGGGCCGGGGAGACCCAGTACTTC. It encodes CASSLLRGAGETQYF.

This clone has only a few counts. CDR3 in DNA: TGCGCCAGCAGCCACGGGACAGGTGAAAACAATGAGCAGTTCTTC. Residues: CASSHGTGENNEQFF. V is TRBV5-1 and J is TRBJ2-1; the match to TRBD1 covers 8 bases. The CDR3 has 15 residues. With V trimmed by 4 bases and J by 5 bases, 8 bases remained unmatched. Germline-derived CDR1 and CDR2 are SGHRS and YFSETQ.

The CDR3 DNA sequence: TGCGCCAGCAGCTTGGTTAGCGGGACGGGGGAGCAGTACTTC. It encodes CASSLVSGTGEQYF. This chain uses TRBV5-1 with TRBJ2-5; TRBD2 agrees at 8 bases. The CDR3 sequence is 14 residues long. V dropped 0 bases and J dropped 11; count of bases not matched to a gene: 9. The V gene's germline CDR1 is SGHRS and CDR2 YFSETQ.